Listed here are 29 T cell receptor beta chains from one sample, sequenced in a study of shared T cell receptors in the human thymus. Assay used: immunoSEQ multiplex PCR; TCRdb lists only in-frame clones, some missing. This sample has 640,000 or so clones, with around 87% found just once. This same sample was also part of a study on human thymus T cells.

The sequenced material came from thymocytes. All receptors come from a boy younger than two with a congenital heart defect.

This clone appeared a single time. V gene TRBV7-9 combines with J gene TRBJ2-1; D not certain. The germline V gene has CDR1 SEHNR and CDR2 FQNEAQ (reference sequence). The CDR3 loop spans 14 amino acids. Between the trimmed V and J ends, which lost 2 bases and 8 bases, there was a span of 13 bases. The CDR3, as DNA: TGTGCCAGCAGCTTATATTGTCAAGCCGATGAGCAGTTCTTC. Its protein is CASSLYCQADEQFF. The full variable domain, in which reference TRBV7-9 and TRBJ2-1 provide the parts outside the CDR3, is DTGVSQNPRHKITKRGQNVTFRCDPISEHNRLYWYRQTLGQGPEFLTYFQNEAQLEKSRLLSDRFSAERPKGSFSTLEIQRTEQGDSAMYLCASSLYCQADEQFFGPGTRLTVL.

The sample holds one count of this clone. The genes are TRBV4-1 and TRBJ1-5; no clear D gene. CDR1 and CDR2 from the germline V gene are MGHRA and YSYEKL. The V gene lost 0 bases and the J gene lost 4 bases, with 7 bases spanning the gap. This CDR3 is 14 amino acids long. CDR3 nucleotide sequence: TGCGCCAGCAGCCAAGATCACACGAATCAGCCCCAGCATTTT. The encoded protein is CASSQDHTNQPQHF.

This clone came up once. This chain connects TRBV15 to TRBJ1-5, with TRBD1 matching over 8 bases. CDR1 and CDR2 from the germline V gene are LNHNV and YYDKDF (reference sequence). With V trimmed by 0 bases and J by 3 bases, 13 bases remained unmatched. This CDR3 has 19 residues. CDR3 DNA sequence: TGTGCCACCAGCAGAGAGGGCATAAAAGGACAGGGCCCCAATCAGCCCCAGCATTTT. Translated, it gives CATSREGIKGQGPNQPQHF.

This clone was detected once. V gene TRBV18 combines with J gene TRBJ1-5; D may be TRBD1 (5 bases). V lost 2 bases to trimming and J lost 7 bases, with 15 bases between them. The CDR3 extends over 15 amino acids. Germline-derived CDR1 and CDR2 are KGHSH and LQKENI. CDR3 DNA sequence: TGTGCCAGCTCACCATTAGGGGCAGGAGGGCAGCCCCAGCATTTT. It codes for CASSPLGAGGQPQHF.

This clone was counted once. One end of the junction varies from germline; a read error may be responsible. The J gene is TRBJ2-2, the V gene TRBV4-2; maybe TRBD2 (6 bases). CDR1 and CDR2 (germline): LGHNA, YNFKEQ. The CDR3 contains 14 residues. CDR3 bases: TGTGCCAGCAGCCAGCCCGGGCTTTTGGGGGGGCTGTTTTTT. This gives the protein CASSQPGLLGGLFF.

This sequence joins TRBV4-3 and TRBJ2-4; 12 nucleotides match TRBD2. There are 17 residues in the CDR3. Losses at the gene ends were 1 base for V and 5 bases for J; bases not matched to a gene: 6. Germline assignment: CDR1 LGHNA and CDR2 YSLEER. The CDR3 nucleotides read TGCGCCAGCAGCCAAGTGCTAGCGGGAGGGCCAGAAAACATTCAGTACTTC. Amino acid sequence: CASSQVLAGGPENIQYF.

This clone appeared a few times. The J gene is TRBJ1-1, the V gene TRBV4-3, with TRBD1 matching 7 bases. The CDR3 extends over 14 amino acids. Germline CDR1 is LGHNA and CDR2 is YSLEER. Trimming took 1 base from V and 9 from J; bases not matched to a gene: 8. Here the CDR3 reads CASSQVGDSGKAFF. CDR3 bases: TGCGCCAGCAGCCAAGTGGGGGACAGCGGAAAAGCTTTCTTT.

This clone was counted a single time. J is TRBJ2-3 and V is TRBV6-5; no firm D call. Deletions cut 6 bases from V and 4 bases from J, with 11 bases between. This CDR3 has 13 residues. In germline, CDR1 is MNHEY, CDR2 SVGAGI. The CDR3 region is CASSPFSSDTQYF. CDR3 in DNA: TGTGCCAGCAGCCCCTTTAGCTCAGATACGCAGTATTTT.

The chain is built from TRBV4-3 and TRBJ1-2; TRBD1 aligns across 7 bases. From germline, CDR1 is LGHNA and CDR2 YSLEER. J lost 8 bases, V lost 3 bases, and 6 bases had no gene match. The CDR3 is made up of 13 amino acids. CDR3 in DNA: TGCGCCAGCAGCCACACAGGGGCTGGCGGCTACACCTTC. Protein: CASSHTGAGGYTF.

The chain has TRBV6-5 and TRBJ2-7; D is perhaps TRBD1 (7 bases). Germline CDR1 and CDR2: MNHEY and SVGAGI. There are 16 residues in the CDR3. V shed 3 bases and J shed 6 bases, with 21 bases lying between them. The CDR3 spells CASSYGAGGPVGEQYF. The CDR3, as DNA: TGTGCCAGCAGTTATGGGGCAGGGGGGCCCGTGGGCGAGCAGTACTTC.

The V and J genes are TRBV6-5 and TRBJ2-2, with a tentative D call TRBD1 (6 bases). The ends were cut back, 5 bases at V and 5 bases at J, with 15 bases in the middle. In germline, CDR1 is MNHEY, CDR2 SVGAGI. The CDR3 consists of 15 residues. CDR3 bases: TGTGCCAGCAGTAGGTGGCAGGGGAAAACCGGGGAGCTGTTTTTT. Encoded protein: CASSRWQGKTGELFF.

V and J are TRBV28 and TRBJ1-1; the D is unclear. The CDR3 runs to 15 residues. Germline-derived CDR1 and CDR2 are MDHEN and SYDVKM. Trimming took 0 bases from V and 5 from J, leaving 13 bases between them. CDR3 region: CASSLCIKGETEAFF. The DNA for the CDR3 is TGTGCCAGCAGTTTATGTATCAAGGGAGAGACTGAAGCTTTCTTT.

In nucleotides, the CDR3 is TGTGCCAGCAGCTCAGGGTGCCCTAGCTCCTATAATTCACCCCTCCACTTT. Translated, it gives CASSSGCPSSYNSPLHF. The chain recombines TRBV11-3 with TRBJ1-6; maybe TRBD1 (5 bases). The CDR3 runs to 17 residues. Germline CDR1 is SGHNT and CDR2 is YENEEA. Trimming cost V 4 bases and J 0 bases, with 13 bases left between them. Full variable domain (missing parts from reference TRBV11-3 and TRBJ1-6): EAGVVQSPRYKIIEKKQPVAFWCNPISGHNTLYWYLQNLGQGPELLIRYENEEAVDDSQLPKDRFSAERLKGVDSTLKIQPAELGDSAVYLCASSSGCPSSYNSPLHFGNGTRLTVT.

In its sample, this clone was seen a few times. The chain combines TRBV7-2 with TRBJ2-2, with 8 bases matching TRBD1. There are 15 residues in the CDR3. Germline CDR1 is SGHTA and CDR2 is FQGNSA. Trimming at V came to 4 bases and at J to 6 bases, leaving 7 bases not matched to a gene. CDR3 sequence: CASSSDRADSGELFF. In nucleotides, the CDR3 is TGTGCCAGCAGCTCGGACAGGGCCGATTCCGGGGAGCTGTTTTTT.

This chain connects TRBV4-1 to TRBJ1-5, with TRBD1 as a possible D gene (6 bases). The germline gives CDR1 MGHRA, CDR2 YSYEKL. The CDR3 loop spans 15 amino acids. Trimming took 1 base from V and 7 from J, leaving 14 bases between them. The CDR3 loop reads CASSQATGSCQPQHF. The DNA for the CDR3 is TGCGCCAGCAGCCAAGCTACAGGGTCGTGCCAGCCCCAGCATTTT.

The CDR3 nucleotides are TGTGCCAGCAGGGACTTGGGACAGGGGTATGGCTACACCTTC. Protein product: CASRDLGQGYGYTF. The genes are TRBV27 and TRBJ1-2; the match to TRBD1 covers 10 bases. Germline CDR1 reads MNHEY; CDR2 reads SMNVEV (reference sequence). The CDR3 extends over 14 amino acids. With V trimmed by 6 bases and J by 5 bases, 6 bases remained unmatched.

The chain carries TRBV4-1 and TRBJ2-3; weak D call: TRBD2 (6 bases). V was cut by 5 bases and J by 3 bases, with 18 bases left in between. There are 16 residues in the CDR3. Germline V lookup: CDR1 MGHRA, CDR2 YSYEKL. CDR3 sequence: CASSSAAGGKTDTQYF. CDR3 nucleotide sequence: TGCGCCAGCAGCAGTGCAGCGGGCGGGAAGACAGATACGCAGTATTTT.

V and J are TRBV5-5 and TRBJ1-5; D not certain. The CDR3 extends over 15 amino acids. V lost 1 base and J 3 bases, leaving 11 bases between the germline ends. The germline V gene encodes CDR1 SGHKS and CDR2 YYEKEE (reference sequence). CDR3 sequence (DNA): TGTGCCAGCAGCTTGATGAGAGGCTACAATCAGCCCCAGCATTTT. It specifies CASSLMRGYNQPQHF.

V is TRBV9 and J is TRBJ2-3; 9 bases align to TRBD2. The trim removed 4 bases at V and 5 bases at J, leaving 8 bases unmatched. Germline V gene sequence: CDR1 SGDLS, CDR2 YYNGEE. The CDR3 has 15 residues. CDR3 residues: CASSHGGGAGDTQYF. CDR3 DNA sequence: TGTGCCAGCAGCCACGGCGGGGGGGCTGGAGATACGCAGTATTTT.

Points on this clone: Sequence at one end of the junction differs from germline and may be a read error. This rearrangement joins TRBV5-1 to TRBJ1-1, with TRBD1 matching over 8 bases. CDR1 is SGHRS and CDR2 is YFSETQ in the germline V gene. This CDR3 has 15 residues. CDR3 in amino acids: CASSQRQGMNTDAFF. The CDR3 DNA reads as TGCGCCAGCAGCCAACGACAGGGGATGAACACTGATGCTTTCTTT.

The chain couples TRBV7-2 to TRBJ2-1, with D perhaps matching TRBD2 (6 bases). Per germline, CDR1 SGHTA and CDR2 FQGNSA. With 5 bases removed from V and 0 bases from J, the gap between germline ends came to 11 bases. The CDR3 runs 15 residues. In DNA, the CDR3 is TGTGCCAGCAGCCGGGGGTTCGACTCCTACAATGAGCAGTTCTTC. This sequence encodes CASSRGFDSYNEQFF.

This chain links TRBV10-2 with TRBJ2-1; 8 nucleotides match TRBD2. This CDR3 has 14 amino acids. Germline CDR1 WSHSY, CDR2 SAAADI. Germline trimming cut 6 bases from V and 4 bases from J; bases unmatched to any gene: 5. The CDR3 DNA follows: TGCGCCAGCAGGAGAGTAGCGGGATACAATGAGCAGTTCTTC. It codes for CASRRVAGYNEQFF.

V usage is TRBV5-6 and J usage is TRBJ2-7; 8 nucleotides agree with TRBD1. V shed 5 bases and J 2 bases; nucleotides not matched to a gene: 9. Germline CDR1 is SGHDT and CDR2 is YYEEEE. The CDR3 has 15 amino acids. The CDR3 region is CASSPRRTGPYEQYF. Here the CDR3 DNA reads TGTGCCAGCAGTCCGCGACGGACAGGGCCCTACGAGCAGTACTTC. Combining the CDR3 with reference TRBV5-6 and TRBJ2-7 gives the whole variable domain DAGVTQSPTHLIKTRGQQVTLRCSPKSGHDTVSWYQQALGQGPQFIFQYYEEEERQRGNFPDRFSGHQFPNYSSELNVNALLLGDSALYLCASSPRRTGPYEQYFGPGTRLTVT.

This chain connects TRBV29-1 to TRBJ1-2, with a possible D match to TRBD1 (6 bases). Germline CDR1 reads SQVTM; CDR2 reads ANQGSEA. Trimming cost V 4 bases and J 2 bases, with 8 bases left between them. This CDR3 spans 12 amino acids. CDR3: CSVADRNYGYTF. As DNA, the CDR3 is TGCAGCGTTGCGGACAGAAACTATGGCTACACCTTC.

A note on this clone: An end of the junction does not agree with germline; a read error may underlie this. This same CDR3 is encoded by further DNA sequences in the sample. This chain connects TRBV4-3 to TRBJ1-6, with TRBD1 matching over 8 bases. CDR3 size: 21 residues. The V gene's germline CDR1 is LGHNA and CDR2 YSLEER. CDR3 DNA: TGCGCCAGCAGCCGCGCCTGGACAGGGTTTGGAGACCCCGACTATAATTCCCCCCTCCACTTT. As protein: CASSRAWTGFGDPDYNSPLHF.

The chain carries TRBV19 and TRBJ2-7; 9 positions agree with TRBD2. J was trimmed by 0 bases and V by 4 bases; bases with no gene match: 7. The germline gives CDR1 LNHDA, CDR2 SQIVND (reference sequence). The CDR3 is 16 residues long. DNA for the CDR3: TGTGCCAGTAGTACTCCTTTTAGCGGGAGCTCCTACGAGCAGTACTTC. This gives the protein CASSTPFSGSSYEQYF. Drawing the rest from reference TRBV19 and TRBJ2-7, the complete variable domain is DGGITQSPKYLFRKEGQNVTLSCEQNLNHDAMYWYRQDPGQGLRLIYYSQIVNDFQKGDIAEGYSVSREKKESFPLTVTSAQKNPTAFYLCASSTPFSGSSYEQYFGPGTRLTVT.

This clone appeared once. The chain carries TRBV13 and TRBJ2-1; 11 bases line up with TRBD2. This CDR3 has 16 amino acids. Germline loops: CDR1 PRHDT, CDR2 FYEKMQ (reference sequence). V lost 1 base, J lost 6 bases, and 5 bases stayed unmatched. The CDR3 is CASSLALTSGANEQFF. Written as DNA, the CDR3 is TGTGCCAGCAGCTTAGCCCTGACTAGCGGGGCCAATGAGCAGTTCTTC.

This rearrangement joins TRBV6-5 to TRBJ1-2, with TRBD1 matching 7 bases. The CDR3 consists of 14 residues. Looked up from germline, CDR1 is MNHEY and CDR2 is SVGAGI. Germline trimming cut 8 bases from V and 5 bases from J; bases unmatched to any gene: 11. In DNA, the CDR3 is TGTGCCAGCCATCAGGGGGACAGCCTGTATGGCTACACCTTC. It specifies CASHQGDSLYGYTF.

This clone was seen a single time. The CDR3 nucleotides are TGTGCCATCTGGACAGGGGTGCCAAATCAGCCCCAGCATTTT. Residues: CAIWTGVPNQPQHF. The chain links TRBV10-3 to TRBJ1-5; 9 bases match TRBD1. Germline V gene sequence: CDR1 ENHRY, CDR2 SYGVKD. With V trimmed by 8 bases and J by 4 bases, 6 bases remained unmatched. The CDR3 covers 14 residues.